This entry concerns a single T cell receptor beta chain. Its antigen is still unknown. This entry comes from a study of monozygotic twins with inflammatory bowel disease. Notes on the study in general: Especially with disease activity, IBD patients shared fewer clonotypes with others than healthy twins did.

Template switching incorporated UMIs with a 6-nucleotide sample barcode. TCRdb re-called the 5' RACE reads; one entry per CDR3 protein, DNA not given. The sample totals more than 100,000 distinct CDR3 sequences. This clonotype originated in a human donor with ulcerative colitis or Crohn's disease, or a healthy co-twin of an affected twin (not recorded which). Sequenced material: blood.

This CDR3 reads CSASHSGSGANVLTF. V usage is TRBV20-1 and J usage is TRBJ2-6. The CDR3 is made up of 15 amino acids. Per germline, CDR1 DFQATT and CDR2 SNEGSKA (reference sequence).